This TCR beta chain was retrieved from a study of OX40 agonist ivuxolimab in advanced cancers. Study-wide background: Ivuxolimab was delivered to patients intravenously every 2 weeks at doses spanning 0.01 to 10 mg/kg. Study conclusions and caveats: At 0.1 to 3.0 mg/kg, clonal expansion of CD4+ and CD8+ blood T cells had occurred by week 6.

The CDR3 totals 14 residues. V was cut by 1 base and J by 3 bases, with 9 bases left in between. Germline lookup yields CDR1 SEHNR and CDR2 FQNEAQ (reference sequence). Autoimmune disease history or systemic immunosuppression led to patient exclusion. Details on this clone: Its target is not known.

TCRdb's table, derived via immunoSEQ multiplex PCR, lists solely in-frame clones and lacks some. The sample lists more than 35,000 clones, roughly 72% occurring once. This chain connects TRBV7-9 to TRBJ2-5; D ambiguous. The input for sequencing was CD4+ or CD8+ T cells sorted from blood, taken in a trial of the OX40 agonist ivuxolimab. The clonotype originates from an adult with an advanced solid tumor such as melanoma, head and neck, liver or kidney cancer. CDR3: CASSLGSLKETQYF. In nucleotides, the CDR3 is TGTGCCAGCAGCTTAGGTAGCCTTAAAGAGACCCAGTACTTC. Using reference TRBV7-9 and TRBJ2-5 for the parts outside the CDR3, the full variable domain is DTGVSQNPRHKITKRGQNVTFRCDPISEHNRLYWYRQTLGQGPEFLTYFQNEAQLEKSRLLSDRFSAERPKGSFSTLEIQRTEQGDSAMYLCASSLGSLKETQYFGPGTRLLVL.